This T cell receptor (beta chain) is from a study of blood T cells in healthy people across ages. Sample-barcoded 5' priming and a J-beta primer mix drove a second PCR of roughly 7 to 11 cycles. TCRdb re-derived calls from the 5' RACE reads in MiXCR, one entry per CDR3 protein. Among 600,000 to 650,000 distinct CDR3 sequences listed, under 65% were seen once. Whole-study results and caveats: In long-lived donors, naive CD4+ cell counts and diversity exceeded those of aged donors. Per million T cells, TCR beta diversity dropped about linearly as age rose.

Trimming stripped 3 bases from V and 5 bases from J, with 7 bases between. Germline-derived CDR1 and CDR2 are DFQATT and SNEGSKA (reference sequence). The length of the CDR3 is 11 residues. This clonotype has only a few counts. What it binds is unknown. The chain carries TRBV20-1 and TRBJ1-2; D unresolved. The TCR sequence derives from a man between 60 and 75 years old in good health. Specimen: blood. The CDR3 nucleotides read TGCAGTGCTAGTTCTTTTTATGGCTACACCTTC. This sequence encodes CSASSFYGYTF.